Listed below are T cell receptor beta chains from one sample, sequenced in a study of technical replicates of blood from several donors. Sequencing was performed with immunoSEQ multiplex PCR; in TCRdb, only in-frame clones are kept and a portion is missing. The sample has some 90,000 clones; 95% are singletons. Sequencing was done on a sample of T cells isolated from PBMCs. The receptors were gathered from a human donor in good health. Each CDR3 is given with its conserved first and last residue. D genes are given only for firm matches. The listing skips clone size in some rows; elsewhere it reads once, few, many or a size class.

>TRBJ2-7|NA|TRBV9|NA
CASSAGYEQYF
TGTGCCAGCAGCGCGGGTTACGAGCAGTACTTC
>TRBJ2-7|TRBD1|TRBV2|NA
CASRGTDLYEQYF
TGTGCCAGCAGGGGGACAGATCTATACGAGCAGTACTTC
>TRBJ2-1|NA|TRBV7-8|NA
CASSPDGDPYNEQFF
TGTGCCAGCAGCCCAGACGGGGATCCGTACAATGAGCAGTTCTTC
>TRBJ1-2|NA|TRBV9|NA
CASSGNRADYGYTF
TGTGCCAGCAGCGGAAACAGGGCTGACTATGGCTACACCTTC
>TRBJ2-1|TRBD2|TRBV6-5|once
CASSRLAGAYNEQFF
TGTGCCAGCAGCCGACTAGCGGGAGCTTACAATGAGCAGTTCTTC
>TRBJ2-5|NA|TRBV7-2|NA
CARGIGEETQYF
TGTGCCAGGGGAATAGGGGAAGAGACCCAGTACTTC
>TRBJ1-2|TRBD1|TRBV5-1|once
CASSLIEGAYGYTF
TGCGCCAGCAGCTTGATCGAGGGGGCCTATGGCTACACCTTC
>TRBJ1-2|TRBD1|TRBV11-2|NA
CASSPRGGQGEWATF
TGTGCCAGCAGCCCCCGGGGGGGACAGGGAGAATGGGCCACCTTC
>TRBJ2-1|TRBD2|TRBV10-3|NA
CAIRSGRSGNEQFF
TGTGCCATCAGGAGCGGGAGAAGTGGAAATGAGCAGTTCTTC
>TRBJ1-5|NA|TRBV19|NA
CASSIDPGGELSNQPQHF
TGTGCCAGTAGTATAGATCCGGGGGGGGAGTTAAGCAATCAGCCCCAGCATTTT
>TRBJ2-1|NA|TRBV4-3|NA
CASSQDVGGLSGLEQFF
TGCGCCAGCAGCCAAGATGTAGGAGGGTTAAGCGGGCTTGAGCAGTTCTTC
>TRBJ1-4|TRBD1|TRBV10-3|NA
CAIRDRDEKLFF
TGTGCCATCAGGGACAGGGACGAAAAACTGTTTTTT
>TRBJ2-7|NA|TRBV27|NA
CASSSQGWYEQYF
TGTGCCAGCAGTTCACAGGGTTGGTACGAGCAGTACTTC
>TRBJ1-5|TRBD1|TRBV19|NA
CASLRTGDGNQPQHF
TGTGCCAGCCTACGGACAGGGGATGGGAATCAGCCCCAGCATTTT
>TRBJ2-1|NA|TRBV13|NA
CASSLKPGSYNEQFF
TGTGCCAGCAGCTTAAAACCGGGCTCCTACAATGAGCAGTTCTTC
>TRBJ2-1|NA|TRBV28|NA
CASSLGSLTYNEQFF
TGTGCCAGCAGTTTGGGCAGCCTTACCTACAATGAGCAGTTCTTC
>TRBJ2-6|TRBD1|TRBV7-3|NA
CASSPWDREANVLTF
TGTGCCAGCAGCCCTTGGGACAGGGAGGCCAACGTCCTGACTTTC
>TRBJ2-7|NA|TRBV7-2|NA
CASSPNSGPSYEQYF
TGTGCCAGCAGCCCCAATAGCGGTCCCTCCTACGAGCAGTACTTC
>TRBJ1-4|NA|TRBV7-9|NA
CASSQTGEKLFF
TGTGCCAGCAGCCAGACGGGTGAAAAACTGTTTTTT
>TRBJ1-5|NA|TRBV4-2|NA
CASSHLRGQPQHF
TGTGCCAGCAGCCATCTCAGGGGTCAGCCCCAGCATTTT
>TRBJ1-2|NA|TRBV11-2|NA
CASSLGGIIYGYTF
TGTGCCAGCAGCTTAGGCGGAATTATCTATGGCTACACCTTC
>TRBJ1-4|TRBD1|TRBV6-5|NA
CASSSDRGENEKLFF
TGTGCCAGCAGTTCGGACAGGGGGGAAAATGAAAAACTGTTTTTT
>TRBJ1-5|NA|TRBV5-6|NA
CASSLIGHGQPQHF
TGTGCCAGCAGCTTGATTGGACACGGTCAGCCCCAGCATTTT
>TRBJ1-1|NA|TRBV9|NA
CASSDSRSMNTEAFF
TGTGCCAGCAGCGATTCGCGGAGTATGAACACTGAAGCTTTCTTT
>TRBJ2-5|NA|TRBV11-3|NA
CASSLGNSEETQYF
TGTGCCAGCAGCTTGGGTAACAGTGAAGAGACCCAGTACTTC
>TRBJ2-5|TRBD1|TRBV5-4|NA
CASSPTGGRETQYF
TGTGCCAGCAGCCCGACAGGGGGGAGAGAGACCCAGTACTTC
>TRBJ2-7|NA|TRBV10-2|NA
CASSESAGILYEQYF
TGCGCCAGCAGTGAGAGCGCGGGAATACTCTACGAGCAGTACTTC
>TRBJ1-1|TRBD1|TRBV11-3|NA
CASRYRGGTEAFF
TGTGCCAGCAGATACAGGGGGGGGACTGAAGCTTTCTTT
>TRBJ2-5|TRBD2|TRBV7-2|NA
CASSWTSGEETQYF
TGTGCCAGCAGCTGGACTAGCGGCGAAGAGACCCAGTACTTC
>TRBJ1-5|TRBD1|TRBV4-2|NA
CASSQEGGWNQPQHF
TGTGCCAGCAGCCAGGAAGGGGGCTGGAATCAGCCCCAGCATTTT
>TRBJ2-7|TRBD1|TRBV18|NA
CASSTTGGGYEQYF
TGTGCCAGCTCAACGACAGGGGGCGGCTACGAGCAGTACTTC
>TRBJ2-6|TRBD1|TRBV29-1|NA
CSVGSSGGAGANVLTF
TGCAGCGTTGGAAGCTCAGGGGGCGCTGGGGCCAACGTCCTGACTTTC
>TRBJ1-3|NA|TRBV12-2|NA
CASRFRSGGSSGNTIYF
TGTGCAAGTCGCTTTAGGTCGGGGGGTTCCTCTGGAAACACCATATATTTT
>TRBJ2-3|NA|TRBV10-3|NA
CATGGREGSTDTQYF
TGTGCCACCGGGGGCAGGGAGGGCAGCACAGATACGCAGTATTTT
>TRBJ1-1|TRBD1|TRBV29-1|NA
CSVNYRGIEAFF
TGCAGCGTTAATTACAGGGGCATAGAAGCTTTCTTT
>TRBJ2-3|TRBD2|TRBV2|NA
CASRGLAGGTDTQYF
TGTGCCAGCAGGGGACTAGCGGGGGGCACAGATACGCAGTATTTT
>TRBJ2-7|TRBD1|TRBV19|NA
CASSSRTGTYEQYF
TGTGCCAGTAGTTCCCGGACAGGCACCTACGAGCAGTACTTC
>TRBJ2-7|TRBD1|TRBV6-1|NA
CASSEAGQAPYEQYF
TGTGCCAGCAGTGAAGCGGGACAGGCTCCCTACGAGCAGTACTTC
>TRBJ1-4|TRBD1|TRBV5-4|NA
CASSLPGQGNEKLFF
TGTGCCAGCAGCTTGCCGGGACAGGGTAATGAAAAACTGTTTTTT
>TRBJ1-5|NA|TRBV4-1|NA
CASSQESVGTYSNQPQHF
TGCGCCAGCAGCCAAGAATCTGTAGGGACATATAGCAATCAGCCCCAGCATTTT
>TRBJ2-1|TRBD2|TRBV7-9|NA
CASSLRDYSFYNEQFF
TGTGCCAGCAGCTTAAGGGACTACTCTTTCTACAATGAGCAGTTCTTC
>TRBJ2-1|NA|TRBV6-5|NA
CASSYRGSYNEQFF
TGTGCCAGCAGTTATCGGGGCTCCTACAATGAGCAGTTCTTC
>TRBJ2-3|NA|TRBV28|NA
CASSWDTVRTDTQYF
TGTGCCAGCAGCTGGGACACCGTGCGTACAGATACGCAGTATTTT
>TRBJ1-1|NA|TRBV10-3|NA
CAISLGGTEAFF
TGTGCCATCAGTCTTGGGGGGACTGAAGCTTTCTTT
>TRBJ2-3|TRBD2|TRBV9|once
CASSVLAGDTQYF
TGTGCCAGCAGCGTACTAGCGGGGGATACGCAGTATTTT
>TRBJ1-1|TRBD1|TRBV18|NA
CASSPDRERTEAFF
TGTGCCAGCTCACCGGACAGGGAGAGGACTGAAGCTTTCTTT
>TRBJ2-7|NA|TRBV5-1|NA
CASSREGELYEQYF
TGCGCCAGCAGTAGAGAGGGGGAACTCTACGAGCAGTACTTC
>TRBJ1-5|NA|TRBV5-6|NA
CASSLRGNQPQHF
TGTGCCAGCAGCTTGAGGGGAAATCAGCCCCAGCATTTT
>TRBJ2-2|NA|TRBV4-1|NA
CASSQHGELFF
TGCGCCAGCAGCCAACACGGGGAGCTGTTTTTT
>TRBJ2-4|NA|TRBV27|NA
CASSQTGFDIQYF
TGTGCCAGCAGCCAAACAGGGTTCGACATTCAGTACTTC
>TRBJ1-3|TRBD1|TRBV11-3|NA
CASSLARDRFNSGNTIYF
TGTGCCAGCAGCTTAGCCCGGGACAGGTTCAATTCTGGAAACACCATATATTTT
>TRBJ1-5|NA|TRBV12-5|NA
CASGATGSRQPQHF
TGTGCTAGTGGTGCAACAGGGTCGAGGCAGCCCCAGCATTTT
>TRBJ1-1|NA|TRBV6-6|NA
CASSDVPGGDTEAFF
TGTGCCAGCAGCGACGTCCCTGGGGGGGACACTGAAGCTTTCTTT
>TRBJ2-3|TRBD1|TRBV6-1|NA
CASILQGNTDTQYF
TGTGCCAGCATATTACAGGGGAACACAGATACGCAGTATTTT
>TRBJ1-5|TRBD1|TRBV6-1|NA
CAGGTGDQPQHF
TGCGCCGGAGGGACAGGGGATCAGCCCCAGCATTTT
>TRBJ2-7|TRBD2|TRBV6-5|NA
CASSWGLAGYYEQYF
TGTGCCAGCAGTTGGGGGCTAGCGGGGTACTACGAGCAGTACTTC
>TRBJ1-3|NA|TRBV28|NA
CASSFLSVPSGNTIYF
TGTGCCAGCAGTTTTCTGAGCGTTCCCTCTGGAAACACCATATATTTT
>TRBJ1-5|NA|TRBV19|few
CASSMGERGNQPQHF
TGTGCCAGTAGCATGGGAGAAAGGGGCAATCAGCCCCAGCATTTT
>TRBJ1-1|NA|TRBV7-2|NA
CASSLTGQTRGTEAFF
TGTGCCAGCAGCTTAACGGGCCAAACTCGGGGGACTGAAGCTTTCTTT
>TRBJ1-1|NA|TRBV20-1|NA
CSAREGLAAFF
TGCAGTGCTAGAGAGGGCCTCGCAGCTTTCTTT